The 18 T cell receptor beta chains in this list originate from one sample, sequenced in a study of neurological immune-mediated disorders. Via MiXCR, TCRdb re-called the 5' RACE reads, giving one row per CDR3 protein. This table holds around 78,000 distinct CDR3 sequences, 17% found once. Sequenced sample: PBMCs. The receptors here all came from a woman aged 40 to 55 in good health.

This clonotype was seen repeatedly, ten times or more. V is TRBV5-1 and J is TRBJ2-7; tentative D call: TRBD2 (6 bases). Germline CDR1 is SGHRS and CDR2 is YFSETQ. V was cut by 0 bases and J by 7 bases, with 11 bases left in between. This CDR3 has 13 amino acids. As DNA, the CDR3 is TGCGCCAGCAGCTTGGGGGTGGAGGGAGAGCAGTACTTC. Residues: CASSLGVEGEQYF. The full variable domain, with the rest looked up from reference TRBV5-1 and TRBJ2-7, is KAGVTQTPRYLIKTRGQQVTLSCSPISGHRSVSWYQQTPGQGLQFLFEYFSETQRNKGNFPGRFSGRQFSNSRSEMNVSTLELGDSALYLCASSLGVEGEQYFGPGTRLTVT.

This clonotype was recorded at least ten times. J is TRBJ1-1 and V is TRBV5-1, with 8 bases identical to TRBD1. V gave up 4 bases and J gave up 6 bases; unmatched junction bases: 8. The germline CDR1 and CDR2 sequences are SGHRS and YFSETQ. This CDR3 has 14 amino acids. The CDR3 nucleotides are TGCGCCAGCAGCGTCGGACAGGGAGGGGCTGAAGCTTTCTTT. Its protein product is CASSVGQGGAEAFF.

This clonotype was counted ten times or more. The chain combines TRBV20-1 with TRBJ2-1, with a possible D match to TRBD1 (5 bases). CDR3 size: 13 residues. The V gene lost 4 bases and the J gene lost 8 bases, with 15 bases spanning the gap. Per germline, CDR1 DFQATT and CDR2 SNEGSKA (reference sequence). CDR3 sequence reads: CSANPLQGYEQFF. The CDR3 DNA is TGCAGTGCTAACCCCCTTCAGGGCTATGAGCAGTTCTTC.

This clonotype was counted at least ten times. This chain links TRBV12-3 or TRBV12-4 with TRBJ2-5; D is perhaps TRBD2 (7 bases). V was clipped by 8 bases and J by 6 bases, with 13 bases between them. This CDR3 has 12 amino acids. This CDR3 reads CASRGGQQTQYF. DNA of the CDR3: TGTGCCAGCCGCGGGGGACAACAGACCCAGTACTTC.

At least ten counts were recorded for this clonotype. The chain carries TRBV6-5 and TRBJ2-1; 12 bases agree with TRBD2. Germline CDR1 and CDR2: MNHEY and SVGAGI. The CDR3 is made up of 15 amino acids. The ends lost 7 bases at V and 3 bases at J; junction bases unmatched: 4. CDR3 coding DNA: TGTGCCAGCACCTTGACTAGCGGGGGCTACAATGAGCAGTTCTTC. It specifies CASTLTSGGYNEQFF.

This clonotype has at least ten counts. This chain links TRBV19 with TRBJ1-3, with D perhaps matching TRBD1 (5 bases). The germline CDR1 and CDR2 sequences are LNHDA and SQIVND (reference sequence). V lost 7 bases to trimming and J lost 0 bases, with 16 bases between them. The CDR3 consists of 16 residues. CDR3 residues: CASTETATVSGNTIYF. The CDR3 DNA reads TGTGCCAGTACTGAGACAGCCACCGTCTCTGGAAACACCATATATTTT.

This clonotype was picked up many times. The chain couples TRBV28 to TRBJ2-1; D might be TRBD1 or TRBD2, each matching 5 bases. Deletions cut 2 bases from V and 0 bases from J, with 17 bases between. There are 18 residues in the CDR3. The V gene's germline CDR1 is MDHEN and CDR2 SYDVKM. CDR3 protein: CASSLTGLGFSSYNEQFF. The CDR3 DNA is TGTGCCAGCAGTTTAACGGGGCTGGGGTTTAGCTCCTACAATGAGCAGTTCTTC.

The chain couples TRBV20-1 to TRBJ2-3; TRBD2 aligns across 7 bases. The V gene end was trimmed by 3 bases and the J gene end by 2 bases; junction bases not matched to a gene: 11. CDR1 is DFQATT and CDR2 is SNEGSKA in the germline V gene (reference sequence). The CDR3 sequence is 16 residues long. The CDR3 sequence: CSASRRERTNTDTQYF. The CDR3 DNA follows: TGCAGTGCTAGCCGGCGGGAGCGGACCAACACAGATACGCAGTATTTT.

V and J are TRBV29-1 and TRBJ2-1, with a possible D match to TRBD2 (5 bases). Germline CDR1 reads SQVTM; CDR2 reads ANQGSEA. The CDR3 extends over 13 amino acids. The V end was cut by 7 bases, the J end by 8 bases, with 18 bases between. The CDR3 DNA follows: TGCAGCGGCGGACTGGTTTTGGTTGATGAGCAGTTCTTC. This gives the protein CSGGLVLVDEQFF.

This chain uses TRBV7-3 with TRBJ2-3, with 8 positions matching TRBD2. This CDR3 comprises 15 residues. V shed 4 bases, J shed 4 bases, and the junction held 7 bases outside the gene matches. CDR1 is SGHTA, CDR2 FQGTGA, per germline. The CDR3 is CASSSGLDIADTQYF. In DNA form, the CDR3 reads TGTGCCAGCAGCTCGGGACTAGACATAGCAGATACGCAGTATTTT.

Comment on this clonotype: The junction and the germline gene differ at one end; a read error may be behind it. V and J are TRBV7-3 and TRBJ2-2; D unclear. The CDR3 is 12 amino acids. Looked up from germline, CDR1 is SGHTA and CDR2 is FQGTGA. As DNA, the CDR3 is TGTGCCAGCAACTTAATCCCCGGGGAGCTGTTTTTT. Residues: CASNLIPGELFF.

Remarks on this clonotype: A read error may account for a junction end that differs from germline. The chain couples TRBV7-7 to TRBJ2-3; D ambiguous. The CDR3 loop spans 13 amino acids. Germline V gene data show CDR1 as SSHAT and CDR2 as FNYEAQ (reference sequence). The CDR3 sequence is CASSVTSTDTQYF. The DNA of the CDR3 is TGTGCTAGCAGCGTTACTAGCACAGATACGCAGTATTTT. The full variable domain, rest sourced from reference TRBV7-7 and TRBJ2-3, is GAGVSQSPRYKVTKRGQDVTLRCDPISSHATLYWYQQALGQGPEFLTYFNYEAQPDKSGLPSDRFSAERPEGSISTLTIQRTEQRDSAMYRCASSVTSTDTQYFGPGTRLTVL.

The chain joins TRBV5-1 to TRBJ1-2; D might be TRBD1 (6 bases). The germline CDR1 and CDR2 sequences are SGHRS and YFSETQ. Trimming took 5 bases from V and 2 from J, leaving 10 bases between them. The CDR3 consists of 13 residues. This chain's CDR3 is CASSSDSNYGYTF. The CDR3 DNA reads as TGCGCCAGCAGTTCGGACAGCAACTATGGCTACACCTTC.

This clonotype appeared many times. The genes are TRBV12-3 or TRBV12-4 and TRBJ2-2; D unresolved. The CDR3 extends over 13 amino acids. The V end lost 5 bases, the J end lost 7 bases, and 11 bases lay between the germline ends. The CDR3 nucleotides read TGTGCCAGCAGTCGGACCCCTGGCGGGGAGCTGTTTTTT. Its translation is CASSRTPGGELFF.

In its sample, this clonotype was seen a few times. This chain links TRBV10-2 with TRBJ2-3; 8 nucleotides match TRBD1. Per the germline V gene, CDR1 is WSHSY and CDR2 is SAAADI. Trimming at V came to 4 bases and at J to 0 bases, leaving 21 bases not matched to a gene. The CDR3 totals 21 residues. The CDR3, as DNA: TGCGCCAGCAGTGGGACGACGGGACAGGAAACTGCACGGGGGAGCACAGATACGCAGTATTTT. Translation gives CASSGTTGQETARGSTDTQYF.

This clonotype is classed as medium-sized (0.01 to 0.1%). The CDR3 nucleotides read TGTGCCATCAGTGTGAGTATCGATAAGCCCTCCTACGAGCAGTACTTC. Its protein is CAISVSIDKPSYEQYF. The chain combines TRBV10-3 with TRBJ2-7, with unresolved D. This CDR3 region has 16 residues. Trimming took off 4 bases at V and 0 bases at J, with 16 bases between the two ends. Per germline, CDR1 ENHRY and CDR2 SYGVKD.

In its sample, this clonotype was seen many times. J is TRBJ1-2 and V is TRBV6-5; unclear D gene. Between the trimmed V and J ends, which lost 2 bases and 4 bases, there was a span of 17 bases. This CDR3 has 16 amino acids. Germline loops: CDR1 MNHEY, CDR2 SVGAGI. In DNA form, the CDR3 reads TGTGCCAGCAGTTACGGGAGAACCGGCGTCGGCTATGGCTACACCTTC. Amino acid sequence: CASSYGRTGVGYGYTF.

There are many counts of this clonotype. This chain uses TRBV6-5 with TRBJ2-3; no reliable D call. CDR1 is MNHEY, CDR2 SVGAGI, per germline. This CDR3 region has 12 residues. V lost 10 bases and J lost 7, with 15 bases in between. CDR3 in amino acids: CATSIRGNTQYF. The DNA of the CDR3 is TGTGCCACCTCCATCCGTGGAAATACGCAGTATTTT.